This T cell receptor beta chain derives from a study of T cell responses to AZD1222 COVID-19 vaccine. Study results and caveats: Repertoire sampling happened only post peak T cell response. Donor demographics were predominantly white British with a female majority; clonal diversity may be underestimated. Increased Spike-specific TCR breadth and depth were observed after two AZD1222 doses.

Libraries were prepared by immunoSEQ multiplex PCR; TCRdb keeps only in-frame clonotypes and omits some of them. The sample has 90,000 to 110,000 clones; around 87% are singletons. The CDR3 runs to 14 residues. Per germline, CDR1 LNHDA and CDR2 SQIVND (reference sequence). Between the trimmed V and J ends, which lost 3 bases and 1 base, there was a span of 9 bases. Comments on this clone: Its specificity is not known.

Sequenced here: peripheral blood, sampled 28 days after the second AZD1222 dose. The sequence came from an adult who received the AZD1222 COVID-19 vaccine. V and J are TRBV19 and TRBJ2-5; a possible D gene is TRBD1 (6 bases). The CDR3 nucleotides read TGTGCCAGTAGTATGGGGGCACCCCAAGAGACCCAGTACTTC. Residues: CASSMGAPQETQYF.